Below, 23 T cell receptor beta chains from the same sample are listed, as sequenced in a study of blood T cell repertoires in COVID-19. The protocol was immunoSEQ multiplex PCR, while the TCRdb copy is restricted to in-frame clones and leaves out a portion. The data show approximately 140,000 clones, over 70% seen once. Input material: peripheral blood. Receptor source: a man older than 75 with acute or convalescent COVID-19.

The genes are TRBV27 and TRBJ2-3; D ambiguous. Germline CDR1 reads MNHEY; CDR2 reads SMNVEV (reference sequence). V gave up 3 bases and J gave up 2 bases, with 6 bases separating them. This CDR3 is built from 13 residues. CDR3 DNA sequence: TGTGCCAGCAGTTTTCTTATCACAGATACGCAGTATTTT. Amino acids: CASSFLITDTQYF.

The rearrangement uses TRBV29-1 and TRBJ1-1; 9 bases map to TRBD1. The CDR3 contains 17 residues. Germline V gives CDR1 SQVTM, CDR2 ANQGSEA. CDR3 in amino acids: CTAEGTGKSNLNTEAFF. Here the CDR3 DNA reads TGCACCGCGGAGGGGACAGGGAAGTCGAACCTGAACACTGAAGCTTTCTTT.

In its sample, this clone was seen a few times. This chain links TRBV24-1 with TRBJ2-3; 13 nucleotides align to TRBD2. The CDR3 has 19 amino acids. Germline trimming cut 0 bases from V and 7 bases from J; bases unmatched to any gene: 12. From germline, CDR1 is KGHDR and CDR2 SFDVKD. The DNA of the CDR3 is TGTGCCACCAGTGATTTGCCGGATGGACTAGCGGGGGCCCCTCATACGCAGTATTTT. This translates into CATSDLPDGLAGAPHTQYF.

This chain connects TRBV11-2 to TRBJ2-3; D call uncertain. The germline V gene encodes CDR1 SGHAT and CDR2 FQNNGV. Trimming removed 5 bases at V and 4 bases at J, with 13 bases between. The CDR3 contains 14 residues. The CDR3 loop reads CASSPGSTADTQYF. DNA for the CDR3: TGTGCCAGCAGCCCCGGGTCAACCGCAGATACGCAGTATTTT. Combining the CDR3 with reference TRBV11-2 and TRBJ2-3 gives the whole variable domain EAGVAQSPRYKIIEKRQSVAFWCNPISGHATLYWYQQILGQGPKLLIQFQNNGVVDDSQLPKDRFSAERLKGVDSTLKIQPAKLEDSAVYLCASSPGSTADTQYFGPGTRLTVL.

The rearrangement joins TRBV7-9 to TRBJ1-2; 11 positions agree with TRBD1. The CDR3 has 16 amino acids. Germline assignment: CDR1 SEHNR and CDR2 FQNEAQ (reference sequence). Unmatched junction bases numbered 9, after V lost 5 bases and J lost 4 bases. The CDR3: CASSPGQGARAYGYTF. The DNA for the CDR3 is TGTGCCAGCAGCCCAGGACAGGGGGCCCGGGCCTATGGCTACACCTTC.

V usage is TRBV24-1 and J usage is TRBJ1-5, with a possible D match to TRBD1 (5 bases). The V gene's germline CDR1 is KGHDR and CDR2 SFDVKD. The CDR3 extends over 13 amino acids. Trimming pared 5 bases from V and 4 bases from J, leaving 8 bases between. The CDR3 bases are TGTGCCACCAGTGTCACAGGTAATCAGCCCCAGCATTTT. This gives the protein CATSVTGNQPQHF.

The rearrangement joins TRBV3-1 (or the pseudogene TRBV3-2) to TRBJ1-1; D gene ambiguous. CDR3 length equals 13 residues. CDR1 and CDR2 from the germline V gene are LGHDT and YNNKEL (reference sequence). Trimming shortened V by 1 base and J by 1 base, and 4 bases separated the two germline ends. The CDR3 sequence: CASSQAWNTEAFF. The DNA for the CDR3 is TGTGCCAGCAGCCAAGCCTGGAACACTGAAGCTTTCTTT.

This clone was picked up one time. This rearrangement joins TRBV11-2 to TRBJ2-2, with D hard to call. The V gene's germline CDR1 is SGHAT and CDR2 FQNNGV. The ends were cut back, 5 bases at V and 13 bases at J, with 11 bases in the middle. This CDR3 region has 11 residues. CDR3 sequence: CASSHQLGLFF. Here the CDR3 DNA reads TGTGCCAGCAGCCACCAGCTAGGGCTGTTTTTT.

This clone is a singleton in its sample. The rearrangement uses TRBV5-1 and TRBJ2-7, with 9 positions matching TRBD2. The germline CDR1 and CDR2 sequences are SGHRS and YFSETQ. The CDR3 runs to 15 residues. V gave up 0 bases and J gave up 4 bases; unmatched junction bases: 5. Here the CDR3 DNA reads TGCGCCAGCAGCTTGGGTAGCGGGAGTAAGTACGAGCAGTACTTC. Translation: CASSLGSGSKYEQYF.

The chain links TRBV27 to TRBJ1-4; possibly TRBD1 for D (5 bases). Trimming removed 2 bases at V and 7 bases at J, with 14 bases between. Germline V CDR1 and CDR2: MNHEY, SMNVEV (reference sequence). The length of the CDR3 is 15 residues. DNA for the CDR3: TGTGCCAGCAGTTTACGGGCAGGGATCGGTGAAAAACTGTTTTTT. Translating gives CASSLRAGIGEKLFF. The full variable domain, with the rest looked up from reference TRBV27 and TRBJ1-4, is EAQVTQNPRYLITVTGKKLTVTCSQNMNHEYMSWYRQDPGLGLRQIYYSMNVEVTDKGDVPEGYKVSRKEKRNFPLILESPSPNQTSLYFCASSLRAGIGEKLFFGSGTQLSVL.

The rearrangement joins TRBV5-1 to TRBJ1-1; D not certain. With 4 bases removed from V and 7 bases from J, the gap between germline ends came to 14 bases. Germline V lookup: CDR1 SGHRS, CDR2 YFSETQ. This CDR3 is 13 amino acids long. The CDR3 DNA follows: TGCGCCAGCAGCCCGGACTGGGAAAGTGAAGCTTTCTTT. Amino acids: CASSPDWESEAFF.

The CDR3, as DNA: TGTGCCAGCAGCTACTCCGGGACAGGGCTCTCTGGAAACACCATATATTTT. Its protein is CASSYSGTGLSGNTIYF. This chain joins TRBV5-6 and TRBJ1-3; 9 nucleotides match TRBD1. Germline CDR1 is SGHDT and CDR2 is YYEEEE. The CDR3 spans 17 residues. V was clipped by 3 bases and J by 0 bases; unmatched bases: 7.

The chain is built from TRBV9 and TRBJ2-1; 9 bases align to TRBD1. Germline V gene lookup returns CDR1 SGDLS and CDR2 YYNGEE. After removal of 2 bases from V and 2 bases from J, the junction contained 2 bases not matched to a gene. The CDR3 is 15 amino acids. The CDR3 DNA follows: TGTGCCAGCAGCGTGGGACAGGGCGCCTACAATGAGCAGTTCTTC. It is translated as CASSVGQGAYNEQFF.

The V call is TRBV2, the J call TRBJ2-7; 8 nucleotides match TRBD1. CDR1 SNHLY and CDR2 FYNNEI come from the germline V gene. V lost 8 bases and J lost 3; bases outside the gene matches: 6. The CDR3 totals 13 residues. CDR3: CASEDDRGYEQYF. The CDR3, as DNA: TGTGCCAGCGAAGACGACAGGGGCTACGAGCAGTACTTC.

The CDR3 DNA follows: TGTGCCACCAGTTCGACTAGTTACACCGGGGAGCTGTTTTTT. It codes for CATSSTSYTGELFF. The rearrangement uses TRBV24-1 and TRBJ2-2; weak D call: TRBD2 (6 bases). V was pared by 6 bases and J by 3 bases, with 10 bases between. Germline CDR1 reads KGHDR; CDR2 reads SFDVKD. This CDR3 comprises 14 residues.

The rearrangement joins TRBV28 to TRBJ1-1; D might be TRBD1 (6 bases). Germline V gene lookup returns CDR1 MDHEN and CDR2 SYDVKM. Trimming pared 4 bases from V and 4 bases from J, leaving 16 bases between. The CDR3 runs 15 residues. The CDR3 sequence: CASSSPLGGGTEAFF. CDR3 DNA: TGTGCCAGCAGTTCCCCGCTGGGAGGGGGCACTGAAGCTTTCTTT.

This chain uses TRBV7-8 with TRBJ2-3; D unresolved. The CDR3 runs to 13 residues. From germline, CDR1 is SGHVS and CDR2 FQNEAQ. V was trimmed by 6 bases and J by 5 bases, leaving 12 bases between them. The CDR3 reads CASSRRVQDTQYF. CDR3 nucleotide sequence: TGTGCCAGCAGTCGCCGGGTCCAAGATACGCAGTATTTT.

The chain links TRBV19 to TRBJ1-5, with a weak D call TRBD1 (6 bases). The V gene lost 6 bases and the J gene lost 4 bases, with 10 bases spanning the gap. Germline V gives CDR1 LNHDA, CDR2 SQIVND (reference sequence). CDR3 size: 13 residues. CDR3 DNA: TGTGCCAGTAGACGACAGGAGAATCAGCCCCAGCATTTT. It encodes CASRRQENQPQHF.

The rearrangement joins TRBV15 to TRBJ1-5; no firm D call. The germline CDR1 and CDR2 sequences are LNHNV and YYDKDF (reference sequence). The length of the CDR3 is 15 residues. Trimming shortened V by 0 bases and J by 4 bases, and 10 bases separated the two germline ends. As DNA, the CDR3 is TGTGCCACCAGCAGAGAGTGGGCGGGGAATCAGCCCCAGCATTTT. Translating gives CATSREWAGNQPQHF.

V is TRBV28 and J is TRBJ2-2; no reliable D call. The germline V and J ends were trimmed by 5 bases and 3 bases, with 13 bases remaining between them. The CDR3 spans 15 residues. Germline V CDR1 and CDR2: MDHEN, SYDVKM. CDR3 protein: CASSQPPTYTGELFF. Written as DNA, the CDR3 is TGTGCCAGCAGTCAACCTCCTACCTACACCGGGGAGCTGTTTTTT.

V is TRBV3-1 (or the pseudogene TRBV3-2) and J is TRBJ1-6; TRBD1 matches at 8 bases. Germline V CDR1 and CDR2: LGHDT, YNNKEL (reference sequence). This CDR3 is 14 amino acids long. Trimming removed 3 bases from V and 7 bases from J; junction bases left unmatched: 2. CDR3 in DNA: TGTGCCAGCAGCCAGCAGGGGGCCAATTCACCCCTCCACTTT. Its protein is CASSQQGANSPLHF.

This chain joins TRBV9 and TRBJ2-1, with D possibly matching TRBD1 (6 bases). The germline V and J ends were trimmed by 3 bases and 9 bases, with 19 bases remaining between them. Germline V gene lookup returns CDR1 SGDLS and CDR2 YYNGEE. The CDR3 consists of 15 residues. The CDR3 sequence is CASSGSGTTFGEQFF. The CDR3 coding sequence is TGTGCCAGCAGCGGATCCGGGACAACTTTTGGTGAGCAGTTCTTC.

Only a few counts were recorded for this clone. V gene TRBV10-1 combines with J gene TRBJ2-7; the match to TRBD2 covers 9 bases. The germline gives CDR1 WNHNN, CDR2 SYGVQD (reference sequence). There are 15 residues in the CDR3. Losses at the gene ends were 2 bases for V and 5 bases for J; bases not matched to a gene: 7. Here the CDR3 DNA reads TGCGCCAGCAGTGAGGCGGGAGGGCCTGGAAACGAGCAGTACTTC. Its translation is CASSEAGGPGNEQYF.